Listed below are T cell receptor beta chains from one sample, sequenced in a study of shared clonotypes between healthy human individuals. Libraries were prepared by immunoSEQ multiplex PCR; TCRdb keeps only in-frame clonotypes and omits some of them. The data show about 460,000 clones, around 77% seen once. Sequenced material: PBMCs. The receptors originated from a middle-aged woman in good health. Some clones in this sample may be carry-over from other donors' samples. The CDR3 runs from the conserved cysteine through the conserved F or W. Fields, in order: D gene, V gene, J gene, clone size, CDR3 protein, CDR3 DNA. D genes are given only for firm matches. For some rows the clone size is stated as once, few or many, or as a class when expanded; others skip it.

D: TRBD1; V: TRBV28; J: TRBJ1-2; size: NA; CDR3: CASSPGGNYGYTF; DNA: TGTGCCAGCAGTCCAGGGGGCAACTATGGCTACACCTTC
D: TRBD1; V: TRBV19; J: TRBJ1-3; size: NA; CDR3: CASSPQTGIGNTIYF; DNA: TGTGCCAGTAGTCCTCAGACAGGGATTGGAAACACCATATATTTT
D: NA; V: TRBV7-8; J: TRBJ2-2; size: once; CDR3: CASSLGAASVRTGELFF; DNA: TGTGCCAGCAGCTTAGGGGCCGCTAGCGTTCGGACCGGGGAGCTGTTTTTT
D: NA; V: TRBV28; J: TRBJ2-1; size: NA; CDR3: CASSSNGRYNEQFF; DNA: TGTGCCAGCAGCTCCAACGGACGGTACAATGAGCAGTTCTTC
D: NA; V: TRBV30; J: TRBJ2-2; size: NA; CDR3: CAWSVGAPNTGELFF; DNA: TGTGCCTGGAGTGTGGGGGCCCCGAACACCGGGGAGCTGTTTTTT
D: TRBD2; V: TRBV5-4; J: TRBJ2-7; size: NA; CDR3: CASSLRVGTSGVYEQYF; DNA: TGTGCCAGCAGCTTGAGGGTAGGGACTAGCGGAGTCTACGAGCAGTACTTC
D: TRBD2; V: TRBV7-8; J: TRBJ2-2; size: NA; CDR3: CASSRGLAGRTGELFF; DNA: TGTGCCAGCAGCCGGGGACTAGCGGGACGCACCGGGGAGCTGTTTTTT
D: TRBD2; V: TRBV5-1; J: TRBJ2-3; size: NA; CDR3: CASSSSSGSSTDTQYF; DNA: TGCGCCAGCAGCTCGTCTAGCGGGAGTAGCACAGATACGCAGTATTTT
D: TRBD1; V: TRBV28; J: TRBJ2-2; size: NA; CDR3: CASSLPGTGTTGELFF; DNA: TGTGCCAGCAGTTTACCCGGGACAGGGACCACCGGGGAGCTGTTTTTT
D: NA; V: TRBV7-2; J: TRBJ2-1; size: NA; CDR3: CASSPLYEQFF; DNA: TGTGCCAGCAGCCCACTGTATGAGCAGTTCTTC
D: NA; V: TRBV27; J: TRBJ1-2; size: few; CDR3: CASSLSQGNSYGYTF; DNA: TGTGCCAGCAGTTTATCCCAGGGGAACTCCTATGGCTACACCTTC
D: NA; V: TRBV19; J: TRBJ2-2; size: NA; CDR3: CASSMAPNTGELFF; DNA: TGTGCCAGTAGTATGGCCCCGAACACCGGGGAGCTGTTTTTT
D: NA; V: TRBV14; J: TRBJ1-2; size: NA; CDR3: CASSQAGPVGYTF; DNA: TGTGCCAGCAGCCAAGCAGGGCCGGTAGGCTACACCTTC
D: NA; V: TRBV19; J: TRBJ1-4; size: NA; CDR3: CASRGSTNEKLFF; DNA: TGTGCCAGTAGAGGATCAACTAATGAAAAACTGTTTTTT
D: NA; V: TRBV19; J: TRBJ1-5; size: NA; CDR3: CASSPQYSNQPQHF; DNA: TGTGCCAGTAGCCCTCAATATAGCAATCAGCCCCAGCATTTT
D: TRBD1; V: TRBV4-1; J: TRBJ1-3; size: NA; CDR3: CASSQGQGAINTIYF; DNA: TGCGCCAGCAGCCAAGGACAGGGGGCCATCAACACCATATATTTT
D: NA; V: TRBV6-5; J: TRBJ1-4; size: NA; CDR3: CASSDRRNEKLFF; DNA: TGTGCCAGCAGTGATCGACGAAATGAAAAACTGTTTTTT
D: TRBD2; V: TRBV5-1; J: TRBJ2-7; size: NA; CDR3: CASSLGLAGGHEQYF; DNA: TGCGCCAGCAGCTTGGGGCTAGCGGGAGGGCACGAGCAGTACTTC
D: NA; V: TRBV9; J: TRBJ2-7; size: NA; CDR3: CASSVGGSSYEQYF; DNA: TGTGCCAGCAGCGTAGGGGGTTCTTCCTACGAGCAGTACTTC